The 16 T cell receptor beta chains given below trace back to one sample, sequenced in a study of graft-versus-host responses after intestinal transplantation. The antigens for these receptors are not known. Only in-frame clones appear in the TCRdb table, and some are missing; sequencing was by immunoSEQ multiplex PCR. The sample consists of fewer than 120,000 clones, roughly 95% of them appearing once. The sample here was unstimulated CD8+ T cells sorted from spleen or lymph node cells, taken before intestinal transplant. All receptors come from a human donor who received an intestinal transplant.

This clone was recorded only once. The chain uses TRBV19 and TRBJ2-1; TRBD2 might be the D (6 bases). Per the germline V gene, CDR1 is LNHDA and CDR2 is SQIVND (reference sequence). The ends were cut back, 6 bases at V and 7 bases at J, with 13 bases in the middle. CDR3 length: 13 amino acids. The chain's CDR3 is CASSLGGRNEQFF. The CDR3 DNA is TGTGCCAGTAGCCTGGGGGGAAGGAATGAGCAGTTCTTC.

This chain links TRBV30 with TRBJ1-1; unclear D gene. From germline, CDR1 is GTSNPN and CDR2 SVGIG (reference sequence). The V end lost 3 bases, the J end lost 5 bases, and 4 bases lay between the germline ends. This CDR3 has 10 residues. This chain's CDR3 is CAWSETEAFF. The CDR3 DNA follows: TGTGCCTGGAGCGAGACTGAAGCTTTCTTT. Based on the CDR3 plus reference TRBV30 and TRBJ1-1, the full variable domain is SQTIHQWPATLVQPVGSPLSLECTVEGTSNPNLYWYRQAAGRGLQLLFYSVGIGQISSEVPQNLSASRPQDRQFILSSKKLLLSDSGFYLCAWSETEAFFGQGTRLTVV.

The rearrangement joins TRBV6-1 to TRBJ2-7, with D possibly matching TRBD2 (6 bases). Germline lookup yields CDR1 MNHNS and CDR2 SASEGT. The CDR3 extends over 13 amino acids. V was clipped by 7 bases and J by 5 bases, with 15 bases between them. The CDR3 spells CASMLGGGHEQYF. CDR3 coding DNA: TGTGCCAGCATGTTGGGGGGTGGCCACGAGCAGTACTTC.

The chain uses TRBV7-9 and TRBJ2-3; 12 positions match TRBD2. The CDR3 has 16 amino acids. Germline V gene data show CDR1 as SEHNR and CDR2 as FQNEAQ (reference sequence). Losses at the gene ends were 3 bases for V and 5 bases for J; bases not matched to a gene: 6. The CDR3, as DNA: TGTGCCAGCAGCTTGTCGCTAGCGGGAGGGGGAGATACGCAGTATTTT. Its translation is CASSLSLAGGGDTQYF.

This chain joins TRBV9 and TRBJ2-5; 8 bases fit TRBD2. V was clipped by 0 bases and J by 3 bases; unmatched bases: 4. The length of the CDR3 is 15 residues. The germline V gene has CDR1 SGDLS and CDR2 YYNGEE. CDR3: CASSVGLAPKETQYF. The DNA for the CDR3 is TGTGCCAGCAGCGTAGGACTAGCGCCTAAAGAGACCCAGTACTTC.

V usage is TRBV6-5 and J usage is TRBJ2-7; 7 bases are a match to TRBD1. Germline CDR1 is MNHEY and CDR2 is SVGAGI. CDR3 length: 14 residues. The ends lost 4 bases at V and 0 bases at J; junction bases unmatched: 3. Here the CDR3 reads CASSSQGSSYEQYF. CDR3 nucleotide sequence: TGTGCCAGCAGTTCACAGGGGAGCTCCTACGAGCAGTACTTC.

This chain joins TRBV30 and TRBJ1-5, with TRBD1 as a possible D gene (5 bases). The CDR3 runs to 13 residues. The V gene's germline CDR1 is GTSNPN and CDR2 SVGIG (reference sequence). The V end was cut by 0 bases, the J end by 2 bases, with 5 bases between. The CDR3 DNA is TGTGCCTGGAGTGTACAGGGCAATCAGCCCCAGCATTTT. Its translation is CAWSVQGNQPQHF.

The chain has TRBV28 and TRBJ2-7; D may be TRBD1 (5 bases). This CDR3 has 14 amino acids. The V gene's germline CDR1 is MDHEN and CDR2 SYDVKM. V was trimmed by 2 bases and J by 2 bases, leaving 10 bases between them. The CDR3 coding sequence is TGTGCCAGCAGTTTAGTCAGGGCACCCTACGAGCAGTACTTC. As protein: CASSLVRAPYEQYF.

This clone was recorded a few times. The V call is TRBV6-5, the J call TRBJ1-1; no reliable D call. The CDR3 loop spans 13 amino acids. Trimming took off 2 bases at V and 4 bases at J, with 8 bases between the two ends. CDR1 is MNHEY, CDR2 SVGAGI, per germline. The CDR3 region has the DNA TGTGCCAGCAGTTACGCGGGTGTCACTGAAGCTTTCTTT. It codes for CASSYAGVTEAFF.

V usage is TRBV19 and J usage is TRBJ1-2, with D perhaps matching TRBD1 (5 bases). Trimming removed 11 bases at V and 4 bases at J, with 8 bases between. The CDR3 is made up of 10 amino acids. The germline CDR1 and CDR2 sequences are LNHDA and SQIVND (reference sequence). This CDR3 reads CASGGYGYTF. The CDR3 DNA reads TGTGCCTCCGGGGGCTATGGCTACACCTTC.

The chain is built from TRBV9 and TRBJ2-1, with 8 bases matching TRBD2. CDR3 length: 15 amino acids. Germline CDR1 and CDR2: SGDLS and YYNGEE. J was trimmed by 8 bases and V by 3 bases; bases with no gene match: 10. CDR3 amino acids: CASSGSGSAGYEQFF. CDR3 nucleotide sequence: TGTGCCAGCAGCGGGAGCGGGAGTGCGGGCTATGAGCAGTTCTTC.

The chain recombines TRBV15 with TRBJ2-7; no clear D gene. The CDR3 is made up of 14 amino acids. CDR1 LNHNV and CDR2 YYDKDF come from the germline V gene (reference sequence). V shed 4 bases and J shed 0 bases, with 10 bases lying between them. CDR3 residues: CATSITGFSYEQYF. In DNA, the CDR3 is TGTGCCACCAGCATCACGGGTTTCTCCTACGAGCAGTACTTC.

The CDR3 nucleotides are TGTGCCAGCAGCGCCGGGGGCACCCAGTACTTC. Translation: CASSAGGTQYF. The chain has TRBV6-5 and TRBJ2-5, with D perhaps assigned TRBD1 or TRBD2 (6 bases each). The CDR3 runs 11 residues. CDR1 is MNHEY, CDR2 SVGAGI, per germline. V lost 6 bases and J lost 8, with 10 bases in between.

V is TRBV6-1 and J is TRBJ2-2, with TRBD1 matching 7 bases. Germline V gene lookup returns CDR1 MNHNS and CDR2 SASEGT. This CDR3 comprises 18 residues. The V gene end was trimmed by 4 bases and the J gene end by 0 bases; junction bases not matched to a gene: 11. The CDR3 here is CASSVKMGQLSNTGELFF. The CDR3 DNA reads as TGTGCCAGCAGTGTAAAGATGGGACAGCTTTCGAACACCGGGGAGCTGTTTTTT.

V gene TRBV27 combines with J gene TRBJ1-1; unclear D gene. Trimming left V 1 base short and J 4 bases short, with 7 bases between. In germline, CDR1 is MNHEY, CDR2 SMNVEV (reference sequence). CDR3 length: 13 amino acids. The CDR3 loop reads CASSLYSGTEAFF. CDR3 in DNA: TGTGCCAGCAGTTTATATTCCGGCACTGAAGCTTTCTTT.

This chain connects TRBV23-1 to TRBJ2-7; D not certain. TRBV23-1 is annotated as an ORF whose role is uncertain. This CDR3 comprises 14 residues. V was shortened by 4 bases and J by 5 bases, with 15 bases between the two germline ends. CDR3 loop: CASSPREPIHEQYF. DNA of the CDR3: TGCGCCAGCAGTCCTAGAGAACCGATCCACGAGCAGTACTTC.